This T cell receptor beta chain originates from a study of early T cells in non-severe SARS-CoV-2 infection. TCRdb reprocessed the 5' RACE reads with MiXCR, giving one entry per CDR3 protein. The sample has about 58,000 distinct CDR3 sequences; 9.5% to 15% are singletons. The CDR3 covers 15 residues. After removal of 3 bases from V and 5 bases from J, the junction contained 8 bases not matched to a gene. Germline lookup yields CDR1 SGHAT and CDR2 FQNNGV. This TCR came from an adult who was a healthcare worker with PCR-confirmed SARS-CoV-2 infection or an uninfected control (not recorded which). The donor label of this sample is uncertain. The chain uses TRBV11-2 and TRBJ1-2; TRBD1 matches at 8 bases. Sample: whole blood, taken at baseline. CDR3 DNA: TGTGCCAGCAGCTTGGGGACAGGAGGCGGATATGGCTACACCTTC. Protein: CASSLGTGGGYGYTF.